This TCR beta chain was sequenced during a study of cytomegalovirus exposure and HLA in healthy donors. Germline CDR1 and CDR2: MGHRA and YSYEKL. This CDR3 region has 15 residues. The V and J ends lost 0 bases and 3 bases respectively, with 11 bases between them. PCR used 60 Vbeta primers and 13 Jbeta primers. Only in-frame clones appear in the TCRdb table, and some are missing; sequencing was by immunoSEQ multiplex PCR. The table has 100,000 to 150,000 clones, over 70% seen once. The TCR sequence derives from a woman in her late teens or twenties in good health and CMV-seronegative. The specimen sequenced was PBMCs. This rearrangement joins TRBV4-1 to TRBJ1-1; unclear D gene. In nucleotides, the CDR3 is TGCGCCAGCAGCCAAGATGCCTTCCGAGACACTGAAGCTTTCTTT. It translates to CASSQDAFRDTEAFF.